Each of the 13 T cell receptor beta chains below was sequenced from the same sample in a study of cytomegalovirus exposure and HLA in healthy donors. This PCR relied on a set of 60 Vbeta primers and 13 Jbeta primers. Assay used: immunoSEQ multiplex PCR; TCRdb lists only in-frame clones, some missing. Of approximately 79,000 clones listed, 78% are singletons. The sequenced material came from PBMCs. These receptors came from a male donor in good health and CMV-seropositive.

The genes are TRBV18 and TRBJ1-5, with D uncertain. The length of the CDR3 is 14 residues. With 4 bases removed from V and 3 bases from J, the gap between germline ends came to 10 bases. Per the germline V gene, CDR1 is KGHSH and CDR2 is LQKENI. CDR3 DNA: TGTGCCAGCTCACTGGGAGGAGACAATCAGCCCCAGCATTTT. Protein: CASSLGGDNQPQHF.

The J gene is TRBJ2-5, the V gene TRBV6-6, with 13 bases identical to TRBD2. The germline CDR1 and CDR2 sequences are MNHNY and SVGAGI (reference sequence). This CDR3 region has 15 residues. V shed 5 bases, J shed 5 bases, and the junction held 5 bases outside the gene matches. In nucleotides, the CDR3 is TGTGCCAGCAGTAAACAACTAGCGGGGGGGGAGACCCAGTACTTC. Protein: CASSKQLAGGETQYF.

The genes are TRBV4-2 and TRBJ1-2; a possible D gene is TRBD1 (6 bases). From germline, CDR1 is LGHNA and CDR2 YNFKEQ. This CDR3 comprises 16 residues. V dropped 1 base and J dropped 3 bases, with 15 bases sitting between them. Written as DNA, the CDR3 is TGTGCCAGCAGCCAAGTTACGCCACAGGGCGACTATGGCTACACCTTC. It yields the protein CASSQVTPQGDYGYTF.

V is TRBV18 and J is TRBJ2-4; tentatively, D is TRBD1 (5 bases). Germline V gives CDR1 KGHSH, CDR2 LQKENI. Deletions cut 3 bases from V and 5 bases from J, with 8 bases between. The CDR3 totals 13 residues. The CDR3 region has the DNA TGTGCCAGCTCACCTTCCAGGGAAAACATTCAGTACTTC. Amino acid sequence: CASSPSRENIQYF.

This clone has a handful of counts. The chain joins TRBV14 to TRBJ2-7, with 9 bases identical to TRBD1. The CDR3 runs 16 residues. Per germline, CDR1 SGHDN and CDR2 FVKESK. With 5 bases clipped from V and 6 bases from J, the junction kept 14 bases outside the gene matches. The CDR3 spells CASSEPTGQGHPEQYF. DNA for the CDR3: TGTGCCAGCAGCGAACCCACGGGACAGGGTCACCCCGAGCAGTACTTC.

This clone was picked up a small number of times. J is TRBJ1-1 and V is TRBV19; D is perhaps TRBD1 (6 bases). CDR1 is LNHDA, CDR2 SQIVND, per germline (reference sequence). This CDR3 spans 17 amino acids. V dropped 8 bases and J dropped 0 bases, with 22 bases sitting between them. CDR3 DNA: TGTGCCAGTTCTACCCGGGGGGCAGGCGGAATGAACACTGAAGCTTTCTTT. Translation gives CASSTRGAGGMNTEAFF.

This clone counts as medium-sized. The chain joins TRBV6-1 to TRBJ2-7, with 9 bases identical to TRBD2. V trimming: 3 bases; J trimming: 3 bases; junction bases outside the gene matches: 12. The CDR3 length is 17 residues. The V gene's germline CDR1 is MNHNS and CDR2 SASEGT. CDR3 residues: CASSDDGRGGLYYEQYF. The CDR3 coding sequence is TGTGCCAGCAGTGACGACGGGCGGGGGGGCCTTTACTACGAGCAGTACTTC.

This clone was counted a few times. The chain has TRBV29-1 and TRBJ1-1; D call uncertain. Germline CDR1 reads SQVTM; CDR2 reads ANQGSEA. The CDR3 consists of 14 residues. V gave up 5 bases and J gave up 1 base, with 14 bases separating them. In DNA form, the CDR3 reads TGCAGCGTTTGCCTCGGCGGAGGGAACACTGAAGCTTTCTTT. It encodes CSVCLGGGNTEAFF. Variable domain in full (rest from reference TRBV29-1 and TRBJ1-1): SAVISQKPSRDICQRGTSLTIQCQVDSQVTMMFWYRQQPGQSLTLIATANQGSEATYESGFVIDKFPISRPNLTFSTLTVSNMSPEDSSIYLCSVCLGGGNTEAFFGQGTRLTVV.

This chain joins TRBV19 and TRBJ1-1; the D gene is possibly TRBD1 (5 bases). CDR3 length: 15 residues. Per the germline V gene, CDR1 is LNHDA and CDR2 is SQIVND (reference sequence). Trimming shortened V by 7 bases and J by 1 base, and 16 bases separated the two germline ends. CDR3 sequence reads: CASTLTELPNTEAFF. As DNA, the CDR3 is TGTGCCAGTACCCTGACAGAACTCCCGAACACTGAAGCTTTCTTT.

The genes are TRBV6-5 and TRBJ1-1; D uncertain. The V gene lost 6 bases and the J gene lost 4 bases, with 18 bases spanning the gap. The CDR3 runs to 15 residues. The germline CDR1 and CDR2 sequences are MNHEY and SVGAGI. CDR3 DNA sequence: TGTGCCAGCAGCCAACGAATGGCAGTCTCCACTGAAGCTTTCTTT. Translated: CASSQRMAVSTEAFF.

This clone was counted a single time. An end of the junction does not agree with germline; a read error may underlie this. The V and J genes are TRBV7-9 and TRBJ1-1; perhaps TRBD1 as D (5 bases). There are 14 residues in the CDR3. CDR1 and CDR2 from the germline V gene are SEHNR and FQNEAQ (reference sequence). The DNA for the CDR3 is TGTTCCAGCAGCTTGGGGCGTATGAACACTGAAGCTTTCTTT. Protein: CSSSLGRMNTEAFF.

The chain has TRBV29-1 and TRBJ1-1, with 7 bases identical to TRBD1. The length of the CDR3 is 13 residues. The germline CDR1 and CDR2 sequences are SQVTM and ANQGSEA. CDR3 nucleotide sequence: TGCTCGGGGACAGCCCCAGTAAGGACTGAAGCTTTCTTT. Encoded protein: CSGTAPVRTEAFF.

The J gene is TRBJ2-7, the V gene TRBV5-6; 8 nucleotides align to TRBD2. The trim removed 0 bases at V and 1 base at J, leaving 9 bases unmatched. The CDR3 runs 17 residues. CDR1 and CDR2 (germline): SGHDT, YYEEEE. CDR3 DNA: TGTGCCAGCAGCTTGGGGCCGGCCCTAGCGGGTTCCTACGAGCAGTACTTC. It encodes CASSLGPALAGSYEQYF.